These 26 T cell receptor beta chains were sequenced from one sample in a study of shared clonotypes between healthy human individuals. Some clones are missing from TCRdb's copy, which holds only in-frame ones; the method was immunoSEQ multiplex PCR. The sample consists of fewer than 1.8 million clones, approximately 98.5% of them appearing once. Source material: naive CD4+ T cells sorted from blood. Subset specified: CD45RA+ positively selected. The source is a man aged 30 to 39 in good health.

This chain links TRBV7-7 with TRBJ2-7; the match to TRBD2 covers 10 bases. V trimming: 5 bases; J trimming: 4 bases; junction bases outside the gene matches: 5. The germline V gene has CDR1 SSHAT and CDR2 FNYEAQ (reference sequence). The CDR3 length is 14 residues. In nucleotides, the CDR3 is TGTGCCAGCAGCCCTAGCGGGAGTGGGTACGAGCAGTACTTC. Translating it yields CASSPSGSGYEQYF.

The V gene is TRBV16, the J gene TRBJ2-1, with 15 bases that match TRBD2. Germline V CDR1 and CDR2: KGHSY, FQNENV. The CDR3 is made up of 19 amino acids. V lost 4 bases and J lost 6; bases outside the gene matches: 13. The CDR3, as DNA: TGTGCCAGCAGCCGAGCGGTTGGACTAGCGGGAGGGCAATTCAATGAGCAGTTCTTC. Its protein product is CASSRAVGLAGGQFNEQFF.

The J gene is TRBJ2-7, the V gene TRBV7-9; D not certain. The germline gives CDR1 SEHNR, CDR2 FQNEAQ (reference sequence). The CDR3 extends over 10 amino acids. Between the trimmed V and J ends, which lost 8 bases and 3 bases, there was a span of 5 bases. For the CDR3, the DNA is TGTGCCAGCGGCGACTACGAGCAGTACTTC. Encoded protein: CASGDYEQYF.

The gene calls are TRBV28 and TRBJ1-2, with 8 bases aligning to TRBD1. V lost 4 bases to trimming and J lost 7 bases; unmatched junction nucleotides: 2. Looked up from germline, CDR1 is MDHEN and CDR2 is SYDVKM. This CDR3 has 12 amino acids. DNA of the CDR3: TGTGCCAGCAGTTCTGACAGGGGTGGCTACACCTTC. It is translated as CASSSDRGGYTF.

With regard to this clone: Other DNA sequences in this sample translate to the same CDR3. The CDR3 DNA reads as TGTGCCAGCAGCTTAACTAGCGGGAGTTTCAATGAGCAGTTCTTC. This codes for CASSLTSGSFNEQFF. The chain is built from TRBV7-3 and TRBJ2-1; 9 bases align to TRBD2. V shed 0 bases, J shed 6 bases, and the junction held 3 bases outside the gene matches. The V gene's germline CDR1 is SGHTA and CDR2 FQGTGA. The CDR3 loop spans 15 amino acids.

This clone has just a few counts. The CDR3 protein is CASSQSGTEETQYF. CDR3 bases: TGCGCCAGCAGCCAATCCGGGACTGAAGAGACCCAGTACTTC. The genes are TRBV4-3 and TRBJ2-5, with D possibly TRBD2 on 6 matching bases. The CDR3 covers 14 residues. V shed 2 bases and J shed 3 bases, with 10 bases lying between them. From germline, CDR1 is LGHNA and CDR2 YSLEER.

J is TRBJ2-1 and V is TRBV4-3; 7 bases match TRBD1. J gave up 7 bases and V 0 bases, and 9 bases lay outside the gene matches. Looked up from germline, CDR1 is LGHNA and CDR2 is YSLEER. This CDR3 region has 16 residues. CDR3 sequence reads: CASSQDQTGIRNEQFF. The CDR3 DNA reads as TGCGCCAGCAGCCAAGATCAGACAGGGATCAGGAATGAGCAGTTCTTC.

J is TRBJ2-1 and V is TRBV23-1; D uncertain. TRBV23-1 is labeled an ORF, and its function is uncertain. V lost 4 bases, J lost 1 base, and 14 bases lay in between. The CDR3 length is 16 residues. The CDR3 bases are TGCGCCAGCAGTCCGTTTTGGGGAAGGTCCTACAATGAGCAGTTCTTC. Protein product: CASSPFWGRSYNEQFF.

The chain links TRBV5-6 to TRBJ2-7; 8 positions match TRBD1. This CDR3 is built from 15 residues. Looked up from germline, CDR1 is SGHDT and CDR2 is YYEEEE. The junction had 7 bases not matched to a gene; V was cut back by 4 bases and J by 1 base. CDR3 nucleotide sequence: TGTGCCAGCAGCACGCCCGGACAGGGTTCCTACGAGCAGTACTTC. Its translation is CASSTPGQGSYEQYF.

The V gene is TRBV11-2, the J gene TRBJ2-7, with 9 bases identical to TRBD1. V was pared by 6 bases and J by 2 bases, with 8 bases of the junction left unmatched. In germline, CDR1 is SGHAT, CDR2 FQNNGV. The CDR3 has 15 amino acids. CDR3 nucleotide sequence: TGTGCCAGCAGTAAAACCGGGACAGGGACCTACGAGCAGTACTTC. Amino acids: CASSKTGTGTYEQYF.

The rearrangement uses TRBV10-3 and TRBJ2-5; no definite D call. Between the trimmed V and J ends, which lost 6 bases and 5 bases, there was a span of 7 bases. Looked up from germline, CDR1 is ENHRY and CDR2 is SYGVKD. This CDR3 comprises 11 residues. The CDR3 reads CAISQRETQYF. For the CDR3, the DNA is TGTGCCATCAGCCAAAGGGAGACCCAGTACTTC.

This chain connects TRBV28 to TRBJ2-7; possibly TRBD1 for D (6 bases). Germline CDR1 reads MDHEN; CDR2 reads SYDVKM. The CDR3 extends over 14 amino acids. Trimming removed 8 bases from V and 1 base from J, with 15 bases in between. This CDR3 reads CASVPGDLSYEQYF. CDR3 nucleotide sequence: TGTGCCAGCGTCCCAGGGGACCTGTCCTACGAGCAGTACTTC.

The V call is TRBV13, the J call TRBJ2-3; 9 bases match TRBD2. The V and J ends lost 7 bases and 4 bases, in that order; junction bases with no gene match: 9. This CDR3 comprises 15 residues. Germline V gives CDR1 PRHDT, CDR2 FYEKMQ (reference sequence). CDR3 sequence (DNA): TGTGCCAGCAATCCGATAGCGGGAGTAGCAGATACGCAGTATTTT. This sequence encodes CASNPIAGVADTQYF.

The chain employs TRBV15 and TRBJ2-3; 8 nucleotides agree with TRBD2. The CDR3 extends over 14 amino acids. Germline V gene lookup returns CDR1 LNHNV and CDR2 YYDKDF (reference sequence). J gave up 5 bases and V 3 bases, and 4 bases lay outside the gene matches. CDR3 in amino acids: CATSRGLDLDTQYF. DNA of the CDR3: TGTGCCACCAGCAGGGGACTAGACTTAGATACGCAGTATTTT.

This clone was observed once. V and J are TRBV5-8 and TRBJ1-2, with no clear D. This CDR3 has 14 amino acids. The V and J ends lost 6 bases and 3 bases respectively, with 15 bases between them. The germline CDR1 and CDR2 sequences are SGHTS and YDEGEE. The CDR3 region is CASTMVGSDYGYTF. CDR3 DNA: TGTGCCAGCACCATGGTAGGGTCGGACTATGGCTACACCTTC. The variable domain in full, completed from reference TRBV5-8 and TRBJ1-2, reads EAGVTQSPTHLIKTRGQQATLRCSPISGHTSVYWYQQALGLGLQFLLWYDEGEERNRGNFPPRFSGRQFPNYSSELNVNALELEDSALYLCASTMVGSDYGYTFGSGTRLTVV.

This chain uses TRBV5-4 with TRBJ1-1; TRBD1 might be the D (6 bases). V was shortened by 0 bases and J by 8 bases, with 14 bases between the two germline ends. CDR1 is SGHNT, CDR2 YYREEE, per germline (reference sequence). The CDR3 extends over 14 amino acids. CDR3 coding DNA: TGTGCCAGCAGCTTGGCCGGGACACCGGTAGAAGCTTTCTTT. The encoded protein is CASSLAGTPVEAFF.

On this clone itself: Within the sample, other DNA sequences also encode this same CDR3. This chain uses TRBV18 with TRBJ2-1, with a possible D match to TRBD2 (6 bases). The V end was cut by 4 bases, the J end by 0 bases, with 10 bases between. This CDR3 region has 15 residues. The germline V gene encodes CDR1 KGHSH and CDR2 LQKENI. The CDR3 DNA sequence: TGTGCCAGCTCACAGAGCGGGTCCTCCTACAATGAGCAGTTCTTC. This sequence encodes CASSQSGSSYNEQFF.

This rearrangement joins TRBV29-1 to TRBJ2-7, with TRBD2 identical over 7 bases. The CDR3 extends over 22 amino acids. With 3 bases clipped from V and 0 bases from J, the junction kept 29 bases outside the gene matches. Per germline, CDR1 SQVTM and CDR2 ANQGSEA. The CDR3 DNA sequence: TGCAGCGTTGATAGGCGGGTAGGTTTCGTGGCGGCTAGCGGTATGAGCTCCTACGAGCAGTACTTC. Amino acid sequence: CSVDRRVGFVAASGMSSYEQYF.

This sequence joins TRBV5-5 and TRBJ2-7; weak D call: TRBD2 (5 bases). The CDR3 runs 18 residues. The germline V gene has CDR1 SGHKS and CDR2 YYEKEE (reference sequence). Trimming took 1 base from V and 3 from J, leaving 23 bases between them. The CDR3 is CASSLSRGLVLADYEQYF. CDR3 nucleotide sequence: TGTGCCAGCAGCTTGAGTCGTGGACTCGTGTTGGCCGACTACGAGCAGTACTTC.

The rearrangement joins TRBV5-1 to TRBJ2-7; maybe TRBD1 (6 bases). Trimming removed 1 base at V and 4 bases at J, with 12 bases between. Germline-derived CDR1 and CDR2 are SGHRS and YFSETQ. The CDR3 runs to 14 residues. For the CDR3, the DNA is TGCGCCAGCAGCTTGTCCCAGGGGAAGTACGAGCAGTACTTC. Translating it yields CASSLSQGKYEQYF.

The chain couples TRBV7-2 to TRBJ2-1; 8 nucleotides align to TRBD1. Looked up from germline, CDR1 is SGHTA and CDR2 is FQGNSA. The CDR3 extends over 13 amino acids. V dropped 3 bases and J dropped 7; count of bases not matched to a gene: 2. For the CDR3, the DNA is TGTGCCAGCAGCTTTAACAGGGGGAATGAGCAGTTCTTC. Amino acids: CASSFNRGNEQFF.

This chain connects TRBV6-5 to TRBJ2-5; D is unclear. The CDR3 spans 14 residues. Trimming left V 4 bases short and J 1 base short, with 10 bases between. Germline V CDR1 and CDR2: MNHEY, SVGAGI. The CDR3 DNA reads as TGTGCCAGCAGTTCTTTGGGCAGCCAAGAGACCCAGTACTTC. Encoded protein: CASSSLGSQETQYF.

In nucleotides, the CDR3 is TGTGCCAGCAGCTTAAATCCCGCCCGTCTAAACAATGAGCAGTTCTTC. Translated, it gives CASSLNPARLNNEQFF. The gene calls are TRBV7-6 and TRBJ2-1; no firm D call. Germline values: CDR1 SGHVS, CDR2 FNYEAQ. The CDR3 is made up of 16 amino acids. The ends were cut back, 2 bases at V and 5 bases at J, with 16 bases in the middle.

The chain has TRBV30 and TRBJ1-5; no clear D gene. CDR1 and CDR2 (germline): GTSNPN, SVGIG (reference sequence). V was cut by 0 bases and J by 3 bases, with 18 bases left in between. This CDR3 spans 17 amino acids. The CDR3, as DNA: TGTGCCTGGAGTGTCGTTACGGGAGTAGGGTTCAATCAGCCCCAGCATTTT. Protein sequence: CAWSVVTGVGFNQPQHF.

The rearrangement joins TRBV29-1 to TRBJ1-2; 9 nucleotides align to TRBD1. This CDR3 contains 14 residues. Germline V CDR1 and CDR2: SQVTM, ANQGSEA. The V gene end was trimmed by 8 bases and the J gene end by 2 bases; junction bases not matched to a gene: 9. The CDR3 loop is CSSVAGQGNYGYTF. The CDR3 DNA is TGCAGCTCCGTCGCGGGACAGGGCAACTATGGCTACACCTTC.

The rearrangement joins TRBV2 to TRBJ2-7; tentatively, D is TRBD1 (5 bases). The V and J ends lost 7 bases and 3 bases respectively, with 19 bases between them. Germline V gene data show CDR1 as SNHLY and CDR2 as FYNNEI. CDR3 length equals 15 residues. CDR3 sequence (DNA): TGTGCCAGCACCCCTCTCTTCTCAGGGATCTACGAGCAGTACTTC. Translating it yields CASTPLFSGIYEQYF.